This entry features one T cell receptor (beta chain) sequence. The V end lost 4 bases, the J end lost 5 bases, and 5 bases lay between the germline ends. The CDR3 runs 12 residues. Germline CDR1 MDHEN, CDR2 SYDVKM. As originally analysed: From reference gene primer amplification, estimates of nucleated cell counts were derived. Data came from immunoSEQ multiplex PCR; TCRdb stores just in-frame clones and leaves some out. That table gives V, J and clone size, and the DNA gave D and trimming. The table has approximately 120,000 clones, roughly four fifths seen once. This entry is derived from a study of blood T cell repertoires in COVID-19. Whole-study context: From the United States, Italy and Spain came samples of acute and convalescent COVID-19. T cells, B-cell-depleted T cells, or PBMCs provided the cDNA or gDNA that served as material.

Sequencing was performed on peripheral blood. The sequence was collected from a human donor in a cohort sampled during active COVID-19. The V gene is TRBV28, the J gene TRBJ2-2; D not certain. Here the CDR3 DNA reads TGTGCCAGCAGTTCCTATACCGGGGAGCTGTTTTTT. This translates into CASSSYTGELFF.